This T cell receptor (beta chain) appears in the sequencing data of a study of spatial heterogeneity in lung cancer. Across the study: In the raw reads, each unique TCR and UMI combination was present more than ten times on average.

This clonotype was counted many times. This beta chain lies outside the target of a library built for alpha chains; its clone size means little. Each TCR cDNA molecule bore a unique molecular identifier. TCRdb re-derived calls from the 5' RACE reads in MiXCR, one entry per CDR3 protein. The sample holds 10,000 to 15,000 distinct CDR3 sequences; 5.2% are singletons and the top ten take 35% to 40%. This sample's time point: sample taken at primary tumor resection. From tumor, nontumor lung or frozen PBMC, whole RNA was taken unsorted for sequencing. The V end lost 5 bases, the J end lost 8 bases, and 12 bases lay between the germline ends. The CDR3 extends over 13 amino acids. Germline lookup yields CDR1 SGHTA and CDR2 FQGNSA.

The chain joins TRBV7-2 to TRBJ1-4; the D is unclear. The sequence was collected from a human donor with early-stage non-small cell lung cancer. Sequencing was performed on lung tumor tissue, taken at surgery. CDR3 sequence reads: CASSTRRNEKLFF. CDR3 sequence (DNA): TGTGCCAGCAGCACGAGGCGGAACGAAAAACTGTTTTTT.